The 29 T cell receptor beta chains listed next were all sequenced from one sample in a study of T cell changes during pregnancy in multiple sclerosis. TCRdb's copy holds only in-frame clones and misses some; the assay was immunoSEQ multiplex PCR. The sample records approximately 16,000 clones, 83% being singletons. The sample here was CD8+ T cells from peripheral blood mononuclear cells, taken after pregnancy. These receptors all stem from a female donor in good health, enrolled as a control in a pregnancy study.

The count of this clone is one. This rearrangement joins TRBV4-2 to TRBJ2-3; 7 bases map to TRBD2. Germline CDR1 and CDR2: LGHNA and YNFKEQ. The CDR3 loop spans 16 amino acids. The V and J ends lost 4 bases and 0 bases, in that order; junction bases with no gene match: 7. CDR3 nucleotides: TGTGCCAGCAGCCCCGTAGCGGGTACTAGCACAGATACGCAGTATTTT. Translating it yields CASSPVAGTSTDTQYF.

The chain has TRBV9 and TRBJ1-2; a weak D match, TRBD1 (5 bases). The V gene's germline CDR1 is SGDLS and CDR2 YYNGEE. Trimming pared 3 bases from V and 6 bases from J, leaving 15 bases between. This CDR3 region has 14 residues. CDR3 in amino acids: CASSAPDRWNGYTF. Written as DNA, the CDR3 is TGTGCCAGCAGCGCGCCTGACAGATGGAATGGCTACACCTTC.

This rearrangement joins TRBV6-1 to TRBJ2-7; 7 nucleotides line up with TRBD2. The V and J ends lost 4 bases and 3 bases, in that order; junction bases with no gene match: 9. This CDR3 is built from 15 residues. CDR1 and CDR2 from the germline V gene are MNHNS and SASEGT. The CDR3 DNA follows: TGTGCCAGCAGTGCCTCTAGCGGCCCTTACTACGAGCAGTACTTC. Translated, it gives CASSASSGPYYEQYF.

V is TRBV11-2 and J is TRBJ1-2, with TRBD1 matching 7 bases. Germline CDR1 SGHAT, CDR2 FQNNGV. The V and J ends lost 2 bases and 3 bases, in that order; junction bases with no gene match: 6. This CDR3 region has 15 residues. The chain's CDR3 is CASSLRGGADYGYTF. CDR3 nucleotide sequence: TGTGCCAGCAGCTTAAGAGGGGGCGCCGACTATGGCTACACCTTC.

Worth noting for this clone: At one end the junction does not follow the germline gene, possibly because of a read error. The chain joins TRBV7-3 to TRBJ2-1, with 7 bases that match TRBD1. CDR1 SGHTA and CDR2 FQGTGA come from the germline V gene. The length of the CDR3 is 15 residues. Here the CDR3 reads CASSLTGAPHNEQFF. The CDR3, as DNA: TGTGCCAGCAGCCTAACAGGGGCACCACACAATGAGCAGTTCTTC. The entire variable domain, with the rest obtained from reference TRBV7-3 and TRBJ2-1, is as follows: GAGVSQTPSNKVTEKGKYVELRCDPISGHTALYWYRQSLGQGPEFLIYFQGTGAADDSGLPNDRFFAVRPEGSVSTLKIQRTERGDSAVYLCASSLTGAPHNEQFFGPGTRLTVL.

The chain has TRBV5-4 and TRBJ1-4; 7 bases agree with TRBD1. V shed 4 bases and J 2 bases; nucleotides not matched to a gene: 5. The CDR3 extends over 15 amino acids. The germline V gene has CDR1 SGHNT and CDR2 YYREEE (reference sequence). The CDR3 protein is CASSPGQATNEKLFF. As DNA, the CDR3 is TGTGCCAGCAGCCCCGGACAGGCCACTAATGAAAAACTGTTTTTT.

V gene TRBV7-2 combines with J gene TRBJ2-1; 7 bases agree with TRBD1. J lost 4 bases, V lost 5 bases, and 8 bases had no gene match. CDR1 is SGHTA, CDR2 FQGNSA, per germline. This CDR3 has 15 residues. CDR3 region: CASSPYGTAYNEQFF. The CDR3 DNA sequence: TGTGCCAGCAGCCCATACGGGACAGCTTACAATGAGCAGTTCTTC.

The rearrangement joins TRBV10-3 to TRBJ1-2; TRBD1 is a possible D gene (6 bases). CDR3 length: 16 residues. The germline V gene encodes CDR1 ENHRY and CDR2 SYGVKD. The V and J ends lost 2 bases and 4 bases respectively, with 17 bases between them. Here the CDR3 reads CAISELRQAKGYGYTF. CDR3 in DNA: TGTGCCATCAGTGAGCTTCGACAGGCTAAGGGCTATGGCTACACCTTC.

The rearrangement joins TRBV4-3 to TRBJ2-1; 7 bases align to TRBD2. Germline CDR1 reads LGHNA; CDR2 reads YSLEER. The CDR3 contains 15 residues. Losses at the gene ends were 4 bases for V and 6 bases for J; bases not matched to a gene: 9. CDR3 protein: CASSPRTGTTNEQFF. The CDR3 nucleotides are TGCGCCAGCAGCCCTAGAACCGGGACTACCAATGAGCAGTTCTTC.

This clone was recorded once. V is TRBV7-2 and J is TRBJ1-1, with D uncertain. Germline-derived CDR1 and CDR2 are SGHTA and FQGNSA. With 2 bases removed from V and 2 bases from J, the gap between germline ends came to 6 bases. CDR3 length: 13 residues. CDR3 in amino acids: CASSLWANTEAFF. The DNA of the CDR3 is TGTGCCAGCAGCTTATGGGCTAACACTGAAGCTTTCTTT.

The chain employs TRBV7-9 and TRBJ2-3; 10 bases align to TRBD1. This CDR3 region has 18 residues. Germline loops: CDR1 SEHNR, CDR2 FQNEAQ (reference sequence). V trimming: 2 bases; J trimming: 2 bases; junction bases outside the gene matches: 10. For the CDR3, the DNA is TGTGCCAGCAGCTTACCCCGGGACAGGGGCCAGACCACAGATACGCAGTATTTT. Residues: CASSLPRDRGQTTDTQYF. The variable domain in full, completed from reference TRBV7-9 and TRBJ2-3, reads DTGVSQNPRHKITKRGQNVTFRCDPISEHNRLYWYRQTLGQGPEFLTYFQNEAQLEKSRLLSDRFSAERPKGSFSTLEIQRTEQGDSAMYLCASSLPRDRGQTTDTQYFGPGTRLTVL.

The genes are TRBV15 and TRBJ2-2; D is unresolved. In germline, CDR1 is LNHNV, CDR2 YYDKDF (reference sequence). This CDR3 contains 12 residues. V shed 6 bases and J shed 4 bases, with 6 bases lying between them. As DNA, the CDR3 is TGTGCCACCAGAGCGATCACCGGGGAGCTGTTTTTT. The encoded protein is CATRAITGELFF.

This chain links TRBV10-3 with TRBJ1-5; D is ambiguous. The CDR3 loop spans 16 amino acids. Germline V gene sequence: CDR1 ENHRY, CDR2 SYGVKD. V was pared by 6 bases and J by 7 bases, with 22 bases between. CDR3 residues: CAISEQIGETRQPQHF. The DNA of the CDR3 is TGTGCCATCAGCGAGCAGATCGGGGAAACTAGGCAGCCCCAGCATTTT.

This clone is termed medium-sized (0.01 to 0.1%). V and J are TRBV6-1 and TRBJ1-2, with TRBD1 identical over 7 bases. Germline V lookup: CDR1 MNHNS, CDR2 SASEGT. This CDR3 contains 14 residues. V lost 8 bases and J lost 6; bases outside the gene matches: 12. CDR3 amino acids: CASGRGGEIDGYTF. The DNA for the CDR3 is TGTGCCAGCGGGAGAGGGGGCGAGATTGATGGCTACACCTTC.

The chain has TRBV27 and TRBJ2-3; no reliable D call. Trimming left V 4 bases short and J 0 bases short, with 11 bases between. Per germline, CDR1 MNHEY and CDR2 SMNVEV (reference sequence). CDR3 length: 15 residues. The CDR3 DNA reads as TGTGCCAGCAGTTCGAGTCTTTCTAGCACAGATACGCAGTATTTT. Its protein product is CASSSSLSSTDTQYF.

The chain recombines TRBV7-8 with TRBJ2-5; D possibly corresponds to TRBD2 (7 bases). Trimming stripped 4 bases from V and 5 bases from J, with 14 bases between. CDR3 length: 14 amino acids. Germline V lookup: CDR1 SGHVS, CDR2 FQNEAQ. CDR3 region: CASSSGGAGETQYF. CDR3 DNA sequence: TGTGCCAGCAGCTCGGGGGGCGCGGGGGAGACCCAGTACTTC.

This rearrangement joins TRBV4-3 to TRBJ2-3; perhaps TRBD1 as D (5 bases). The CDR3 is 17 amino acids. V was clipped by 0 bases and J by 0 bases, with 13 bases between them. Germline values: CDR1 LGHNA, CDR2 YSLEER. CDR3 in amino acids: CASSQDSRGTSTDTQYF. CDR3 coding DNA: TGCGCCAGCAGCCAAGATAGTAGGGGCACTAGCACAGATACGCAGTATTTT.

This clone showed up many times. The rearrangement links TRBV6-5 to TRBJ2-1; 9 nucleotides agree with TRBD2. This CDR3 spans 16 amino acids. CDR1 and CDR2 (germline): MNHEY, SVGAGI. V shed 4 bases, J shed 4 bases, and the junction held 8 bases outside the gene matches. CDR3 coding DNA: TGTGCCAGCAGTTTGGATAGCGGGGGACCTTACAATGAGCAGTTCTTC. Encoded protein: CASSLDSGGPYNEQFF.

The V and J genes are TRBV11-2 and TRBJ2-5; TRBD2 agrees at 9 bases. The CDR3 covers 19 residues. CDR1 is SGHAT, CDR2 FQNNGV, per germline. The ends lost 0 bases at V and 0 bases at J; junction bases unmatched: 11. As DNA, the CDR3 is TGTGCCAGCAGCTTAGAGTTAGCGGGGGCCCTACTCTACCAAGAGACCCAGTACTTC. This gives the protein CASSLELAGALLYQETQYF.

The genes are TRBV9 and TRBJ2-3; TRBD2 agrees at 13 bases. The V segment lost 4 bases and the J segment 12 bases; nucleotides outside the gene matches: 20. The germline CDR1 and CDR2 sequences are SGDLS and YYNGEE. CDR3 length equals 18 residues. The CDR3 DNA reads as TGTGCCAGCAGCCCTAGCCCAGGACTAGCGGGAGCCCCCACGGGCCAGTATTTT. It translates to CASSPSPGLAGAPTGQYF.

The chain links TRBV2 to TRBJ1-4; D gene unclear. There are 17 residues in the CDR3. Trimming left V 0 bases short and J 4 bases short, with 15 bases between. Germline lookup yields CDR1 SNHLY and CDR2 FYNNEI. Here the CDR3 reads CASSEALGLRHNEKLFF. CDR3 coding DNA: TGTGCCAGCAGTGAAGCGCTGGGTCTGCGGCATAATGAAAAACTGTTTTTT.

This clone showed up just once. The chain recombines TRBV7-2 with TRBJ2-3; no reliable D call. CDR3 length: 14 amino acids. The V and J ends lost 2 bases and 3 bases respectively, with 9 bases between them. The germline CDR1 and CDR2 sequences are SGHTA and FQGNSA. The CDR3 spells CASSLSPGTDTQYF. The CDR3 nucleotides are TGTGCCAGCAGCTTATCCCCCGGGACAGATACGCAGTATTTT.

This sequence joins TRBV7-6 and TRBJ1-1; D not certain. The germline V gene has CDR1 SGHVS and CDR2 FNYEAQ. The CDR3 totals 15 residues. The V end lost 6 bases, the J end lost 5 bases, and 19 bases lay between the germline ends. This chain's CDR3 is CASRQDARLRTEAFF. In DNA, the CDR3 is TGTGCCAGCAGGCAAGACGCCCGACTAAGGACTGAAGCTTTCTTT.

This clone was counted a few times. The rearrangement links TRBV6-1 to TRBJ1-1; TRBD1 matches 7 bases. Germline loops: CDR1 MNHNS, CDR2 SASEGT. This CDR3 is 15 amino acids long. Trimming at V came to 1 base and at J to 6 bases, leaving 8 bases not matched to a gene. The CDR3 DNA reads TGTGCCAGCAGTGAAGGTGTGACAGGGCGTTCTGAAGCTTTCTTT. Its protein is CASSEGVTGRSEAFF.

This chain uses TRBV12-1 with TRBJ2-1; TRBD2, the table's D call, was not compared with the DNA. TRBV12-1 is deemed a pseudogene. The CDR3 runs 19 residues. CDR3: CASSPSGAPREGAYNEQFF. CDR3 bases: TGTGCCAGCAGCCCGTCGGGAGCGCCCCGGGAGGGCGCCTACAATGAGCAGTTCTTC.

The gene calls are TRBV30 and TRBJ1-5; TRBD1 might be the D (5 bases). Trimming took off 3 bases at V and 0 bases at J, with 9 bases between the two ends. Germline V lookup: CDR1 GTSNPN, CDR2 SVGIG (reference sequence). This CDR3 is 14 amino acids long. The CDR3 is CAWREGYSNQPQHF. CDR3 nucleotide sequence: TGTGCCTGGAGGGAGGGGTATAGCAATCAGCCCCAGCATTTT.

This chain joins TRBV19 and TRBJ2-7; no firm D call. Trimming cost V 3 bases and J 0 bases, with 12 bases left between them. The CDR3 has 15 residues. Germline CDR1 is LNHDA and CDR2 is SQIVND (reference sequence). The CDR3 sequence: CASSMTRMSSYEQYF. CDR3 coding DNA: TGTGCCAGTAGTATGACACGGATGAGCTCCTACGAGCAGTACTTC. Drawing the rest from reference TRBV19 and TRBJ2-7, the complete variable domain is DGGITQSPKYLFRKEGQNVTLSCEQNLNHDAMYWYRQDPGQGLRLIYYSQIVNDFQKGDIAEGYSVSREKKESFPLTVTSAQKNPTAFYLCASSMTRMSSYEQYFGPGTRLTVT.

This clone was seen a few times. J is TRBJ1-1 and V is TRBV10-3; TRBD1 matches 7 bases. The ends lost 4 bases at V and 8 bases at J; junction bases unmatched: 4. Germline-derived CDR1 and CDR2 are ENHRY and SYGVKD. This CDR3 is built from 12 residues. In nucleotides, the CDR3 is TGTGCCATCAGTGGACAGGGCAGAGAAGCTTTCTTT. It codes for CAISGQGREAFF.

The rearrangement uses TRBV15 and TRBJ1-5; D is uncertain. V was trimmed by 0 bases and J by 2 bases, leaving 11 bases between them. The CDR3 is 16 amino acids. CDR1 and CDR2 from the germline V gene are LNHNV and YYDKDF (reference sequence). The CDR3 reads CATSRDLGQGNQPQHF. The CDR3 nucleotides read TGTGCCACCAGCAGAGATTTGGGTCAGGGCAATCAGCCCCAGCATTTT.